The clone carrying this TCR beta chain appeared once. These data belong to a study of blood T cells in healthy people across ages. A second roughly 6 to 11 cycle PCR used barcoded and J-beta primers. A single record per CDR3 protein comes from TCRdb applying MiXCR to the 5' RACE reads. The sample has 500,000 to 650,000 distinct CDR3 sequences, roughly a quarter seen once. CDR1 and CDR2 (germline): SQVTM, ANQGSEA. V lost 1 base, J lost 3 bases, and 15 bases lay in between. The CDR3 is 15 residues long. A further study also used this sample, focusing on T cells of mothers and their children.

This sequence was found in a boy between 2 and 10 years old in good health. The sample taken for sequencing was blood. The chain recombines TRBV29-1 with TRBJ1-1; unclear D gene. The DNA for the CDR3 is TGCAGCGTTGAAGCCCTCGGACCCTCGGACACTGAAGCTTTCTTT. This translates into CSVEALGPSDTEAFF.